The next 27 T cell receptor beta chains were all read from a single sample in a study of a mutant IDH1 vaccine in newly diagnosed glioma. The antigens of these receptors remain unknown. The time point here: week 11, during vaccination. With topical imiquimod, each dose of the vaccine consisted of 300 ug of mutant IDH1 20-mer peptide. Data came from immunoSEQ multiplex PCR; TCRdb stores just in-frame clones and leaves some out. This table has about 60,000 clones, less than 85% appearing once. The sequences come from PBMCs, collected from a glioma patient whose treatment included an IDH1 peptide vaccine. The receptors originated from a woman aged 45-65 years with glioma.

V is TRBV11-2 and J is TRBJ1-1; D gene unclear. The CDR3 extends over 14 amino acids. The V end was cut by 0 bases, the J end by 0 bases, with 5 bases between. Germline lookup yields CDR1 SGHAT and CDR2 FQNNGV. CDR3 in amino acids: CASSLEVMNTEAFF. The CDR3, as DNA: TGTGCCAGCAGCTTAGAAGTTATGAACACTGAAGCTTTCTTT. The full variable domain, in which reference TRBV11-2 and TRBJ1-1 provide the parts outside the CDR3, is EAGVAQSPRYKIIEKRQSVAFWCNPISGHATLYWYQQILGQGPKLLIQFQNNGVVDDSQLPKDRFSAERLKGVDSTLKIQPAKLEDSAVYLCASSLEVMNTEAFFGQGTRLTVV.

Only one count was recorded for this clone. This chain joins TRBV7-9 and TRBJ2-7, with 7 bases aligning to TRBD1. The CDR3 length is 13 residues. V gave up 7 bases and J gave up 6 bases; unmatched junction bases: 9. The germline CDR1 and CDR2 sequences are SEHNR and FQNEAQ (reference sequence). The CDR3 loop is CASTLTGSGEQYF. CDR3 nucleotides: TGTGCCAGCACCCTGACAGGGTCAGGCGAGCAGTACTTC.

This rearrangement joins TRBV9 to TRBJ1-1; the D gene is possibly TRBD1 (5 bases). Trimming cost V 1 base and J 1 base, with 8 bases left between them. The CDR3 is 14 residues long. Germline V gene data show CDR1 as SGDLS and CDR2 as YYNGEE. The CDR3 DNA reads as TGTGCCAGCAGCGTAAGGGGTACGAACACTGAAGCTTTCTTT. Protein sequence: CASSVRGTNTEAFF.

The V call is TRBV5-1, the J call TRBJ1-5, with 9 bases matching TRBD1. Germline lookup yields CDR1 SGHRS and CDR2 YFSETQ. Trimming cost V 4 bases and J 7 bases; bases outside gene matches: 3. This CDR3 contains 13 residues. CDR3 amino acids: CASSPTGGQPQHF. The CDR3 nucleotides read TGCGCCAGCAGCCCGACAGGGGGACAGCCCCAGCATTTT.

J is TRBJ1-2 and V is TRBV11-3; D gene unclear. The CDR3 totals 11 residues. Between the trimmed V and J ends, which lost 5 bases and 8 bases, there was a span of 9 bases. Germline V gives CDR1 SGHNT, CDR2 YENEEA. CDR3 protein: CASSKDLGYTF. The CDR3 bases are TGTGCCAGCAGCAAGGACCTGGGCTACACCTTC.

This rearrangement joins TRBV27 to TRBJ1-2; possible D gene TRBD1, 6 bases. Germline assignment: CDR1 MNHEY and CDR2 SMNVEV (reference sequence). The CDR3 runs 15 residues. V was cut by 5 bases and J by 4 bases, with 17 bases left in between. The CDR3 bases are TGTGCCAGCAGTCCCTACCCACAGGGATTCTATGGCTACACCTTC. This encodes CASSPYPQGFYGYTF.

This chain connects TRBV9 to TRBJ1-6; a weak D match, TRBD1 (6 bases). Germline V gene sequence: CDR1 SGDLS, CDR2 YYNGEE. The V end lost 4 bases, the J end lost 8 bases, and 10 bases lay between the germline ends. The length of the CDR3 is 13 residues. CDR3 DNA: TGTGCCAGCAGCCCGAGGGGGGATTCACCCCTCCACTTT. Residues: CASSPRGDSPLHF.

The chain has TRBV1 and TRBJ1-1; the table's D call, TRBD1, was not checked against the DNA. TRBV1 is deemed a pseudogene. The CDR3 has 18 residues. CDR3: CTSSQIGRDRVSEIEAFF. CDR3 sequence (DNA): TGCACCAGCAGCCAAATAGGTCGGGACAGGGTATCGGAGATAGAAGCTTTCTTT.

This clone has just one count. This chain connects TRBV29-1 to TRBJ1-1; D not certain. Germline V CDR1 and CDR2: SQVTM, ANQGSEA. This CDR3 is 11 amino acids long. Trimming took off 1 base at V and 10 bases at J, with 10 bases between the two ends. For the CDR3, the DNA is TGCAGCGTTGAAGGTGTGGTGGGAGCTTTCTTT. Protein product: CSVEGVVGAFF.

The V and J genes are TRBV6-1 and TRBJ2-3; D may be TRBD1 (6 bases). Per germline, CDR1 MNHNS and CDR2 SASEGT. Trimming removed 4 bases from V and 0 bases from J, with 11 bases in between. The CDR3 runs to 15 residues. The CDR3 nucleotides read TGTGCCAGCAGTGTAAGGACAGCAAGCACAGATACGCAGTATTTT. It yields the protein CASSVRTASTDTQYF.

The gene calls are TRBV5-4 and TRBJ2-7; D call uncertain. Germline values: CDR1 SGHNT, CDR2 YYREEE (reference sequence). V lost 0 bases and J lost 5, with 3 bases in between. The CDR3 contains 11 residues. The CDR3 loop is CASSLENEQYF. Written as DNA, the CDR3 is TGTGCCAGCAGCTTGGAGAACGAGCAGTACTTC.

The rearrangement uses TRBV5-1 and TRBJ1-2; 7 bases line up with TRBD1. CDR3 length: 14 residues. V lost 4 bases, J lost 7 bases, and 10 bases stayed unmatched. Germline assignment: CDR1 SGHRS and CDR2 YFSETQ. Written as DNA, the CDR3 is TGCGCCAGCAGCCCGGAGGGGGCAGTGGGTGGCTACACCTTC. This sequence encodes CASSPEGAVGGYTF.

The V and J genes are TRBV9 and TRBJ1-4; a weak D match, TRBD1 (5 bases). Trimming took off 0 bases at V and 4 bases at J, with 7 bases between the two ends. CDR1 and CDR2 (germline): SGDLS, YYNGEE. CDR3 length: 14 residues. DNA for the CDR3: TGTGCCAGCAGCGTAGGACAGAATAATGAAAAACTGTTTTTT. Its protein product is CASSVGQNNEKLFF. The full variable domain, with the rest looked up from reference TRBV9 and TRBJ1-4, is DSGVTQTPKHLITATGQRVTLRCSPRSGDLSVYWYQQSLDQGLQFLIQYYNGEERAKGNILERFSAQQFPDLHSELNLSSLELGDSALYFCASSVGQNNEKLFFGSGTQLSVL.

Worth noting for this clone: The junction departs from the called germline gene at one end, perhaps through a read error. V usage is TRBV7-7 and J usage is TRBJ1-1; 7 bases match TRBD1. Germline V gives CDR1 SSHAT, CDR2 FNYEAQ (reference sequence). The CDR3 has 13 amino acids. The CDR3 protein is CASSLRQGTEAFF. For the CDR3, the DNA is TGTGCTAGCAGCTTACGACAGGGCACTGAAGCTTTCTTT. The variable domain in full, completed from reference TRBV7-7 and TRBJ1-1, reads GAGVSQSPRYKVTKRGQDVTLRCDPISSHATLYWYQQALGQGPEFLTYFNYEAQPDKSGLPSDRFSAERPEGSISTLTIQRTEQRDSAMYRCASSLRQGTEAFFGQGTRLTVV.

The J gene is TRBJ2-4, the V gene TRBV5-1; D unclear. Germline V gene sequence: CDR1 SGHRS, CDR2 YFSETQ. V was clipped by 0 bases and J by 1 base, with 8 bases between them. CDR3 length: 15 residues. The CDR3 DNA follows: TGCGCCAGCAGCTTGGCAGCCGGGGCCAAAAACATTCAGTACTTC. It is translated as CASSLAAGAKNIQYF.

The chain joins TRBV2 to TRBJ2-7, with D uncertain. Germline CDR1 and CDR2: SNHLY and FYNNEI. The V end was cut by 1 base, the J end by 3 bases, with 7 bases between. The CDR3 runs to 13 residues. CDR3 region: CASSEVISYEQYF. In nucleotides, the CDR3 is TGTGCCAGCAGTGAAGTAATCAGCTACGAGCAGTACTTC.

This sequence joins TRBV5-6 and TRBJ1-1, with 8 nucleotides matching TRBD1. V trimming: 0 bases; J trimming: 0 bases; junction bases outside the gene matches: 7. Germline CDR1 SGHDT, CDR2 YYEEEE. The CDR3 loop spans 17 amino acids. The CDR3: CASSLGRGRFMNTEAFF. CDR3 in DNA: TGTGCCAGCAGCTTGGGCAGGGGGCGGTTTATGAACACTGAAGCTTTCTTT.

Only a few counts were recorded for this clone. The V call is TRBV7-9, the J call TRBJ1-1; the match to TRBD1 covers 7 bases. There are 16 residues in the CDR3. Trimming cost V 3 bases and J 2 bases; bases outside gene matches: 9. CDR1 and CDR2 (germline): SEHNR, FQNEAQ (reference sequence). The CDR3: CASSLATGLGNTEAFF. The CDR3 region has the DNA TGTGCCAGCAGCTTGGCGACAGGGTTGGGAAACACTGAAGCTTTCTTT. Full variable domain (remainder filled in from reference TRBV7-9 and TRBJ1-1): DTGVSQNPRHKITKRGQNVTFRCDPISEHNRLYWYRQTLGQGPEFLTYFQNEAQLEKSRLLSDRFSAERPKGSFSTLEIQRTEQGDSAMYLCASSLATGLGNTEAFFGQGTRLTVV.

The rearrangement uses TRBV19 and TRBJ2-7; D is unclear. V dropped 0 bases and J dropped 6 bases, with 9 bases sitting between them. The germline gives CDR1 LNHDA, CDR2 SQIVND (reference sequence). This CDR3 has 13 residues. CDR3 sequence (DNA): TGTGCCAGTAGTATAGAGCCCTGGCTCGAGCAGTACTTC. Translation gives CASSIEPWLEQYF.

The chain links TRBV29-1 to TRBJ2-7; the D gene is possibly TRBD1 (5 bases). This CDR3 is built from 17 residues. Trimming took off 3 bases at V and 5 bases at J, with 26 bases between the two ends. CDR1 and CDR2 (germline): SQVTM, ANQGSEA. CDR3 nucleotides: TGCAGCGTTGATATGGAGACAGTGGTTCCTCGAGCTCACGAGCAGTACTTC. Amino acid sequence: CSVDMETVVPRAHEQYF.

This chain links TRBV5-8 with TRBJ1-2; D not resolved. CDR1 and CDR2 (germline): SGHTS, YDEGEE. CDR3 size: 13 residues. Trimming shortened V by 2 bases and J by 3 bases, and 8 bases separated the two germline ends. The CDR3 region has the DNA TGTGCCAGCAGCTTTTCGACTGACTATGGCTACACCTTC. Its protein is CASSFSTDYGYTF.

The genes are TRBV10-3 and TRBJ1-1; no clear D. CDR3 length equals 13 residues. Germline CDR1 and CDR2: ENHRY and SYGVKD. The V and J ends lost 0 bases and 6 bases respectively, with 8 bases between them. CDR3 loop: CAISESLHPEAFF. As DNA, the CDR3 is TGTGCCATCAGTGAGTCTCTTCACCCTGAAGCTTTCTTT.

The chain uses TRBV18 and TRBJ2-5; D is uncertain. V lost 5 bases, J lost 2 bases, and 6 bases lay in between. This CDR3 is built from 12 residues. The germline V gene encodes CDR1 KGHSH and CDR2 LQKENI. This CDR3 is CASSTEQETQYF. CDR3 nucleotides: TGTGCCAGCTCAACGGAGCAAGAGACCCAGTACTTC.

The chain carries TRBV6-5 and TRBJ1-6; 8 bases are shared with TRBD1. Losses at the gene ends were 7 bases for V and 7 bases for J; bases not matched to a gene: 6. The germline CDR1 and CDR2 sequences are MNHEY and SVGAGI. The CDR3 spans 14 residues. CDR3 sequence: CASTRTGKNSPLHF. The CDR3 DNA is TGTGCCAGCACCAGGACAGGGAAAAATTCACCCCTCCACTTT.

V gene TRBV7-9 combines with J gene TRBJ2-2; 9 bases fit TRBD2. V lost 5 bases to trimming and J lost 1 base; unmatched junction nucleotides: 5. This CDR3 has 16 amino acids. CDR1 is SEHNR and CDR2 is FQNEAQ in the germline V gene (reference sequence). The CDR3 region has the DNA TGTGCCAGCAGCCCCGATAGCGGGGGGAACACCGGGGAGCTGTTTTTT. Protein sequence: CASSPDSGGNTGELFF. The full variable domain, with the rest looked up from reference TRBV7-9 and TRBJ2-2, is DTGVSQNPRHKITKRGQNVTFRCDPISEHNRLYWYRQTLGQGPEFLTYFQNEAQLEKSRLLSDRFSAERPKGSFSTLEIQRTEQGDSAMYLCASSPDSGGNTGELFFGEGSRLTVL.

This rearrangement joins TRBV30 to TRBJ1-3; TRBD1 is a possible D gene (6 bases). The CDR3 has 15 amino acids. V was cut by 1 base and J by 4 bases, with 14 bases left in between. Germline CDR1 and CDR2: GTSNPN and SVGIG (reference sequence). This chain's CDR3 is CAWSGGGTPGNTIYF. In DNA form, the CDR3 reads TGTGCCTGGAGTGGTGGGGGGACACCGGGAAACACCATATATTTT.

This chain uses TRBV30 with TRBJ1-3; a possible D gene is TRBD1 (6 bases). Per the germline V gene, CDR1 is GTSNPN and CDR2 is SVGIG (reference sequence). This CDR3 is 15 amino acids long. V was shortened by 6 bases and J by 1 base, with 16 bases between the two germline ends. In DNA, the CDR3 is TGTGCCTGCCCTCTCGGGGGGCTTTCTGGAAACACCATATATTTT. Its protein is CACPLGGLSGNTIYF.